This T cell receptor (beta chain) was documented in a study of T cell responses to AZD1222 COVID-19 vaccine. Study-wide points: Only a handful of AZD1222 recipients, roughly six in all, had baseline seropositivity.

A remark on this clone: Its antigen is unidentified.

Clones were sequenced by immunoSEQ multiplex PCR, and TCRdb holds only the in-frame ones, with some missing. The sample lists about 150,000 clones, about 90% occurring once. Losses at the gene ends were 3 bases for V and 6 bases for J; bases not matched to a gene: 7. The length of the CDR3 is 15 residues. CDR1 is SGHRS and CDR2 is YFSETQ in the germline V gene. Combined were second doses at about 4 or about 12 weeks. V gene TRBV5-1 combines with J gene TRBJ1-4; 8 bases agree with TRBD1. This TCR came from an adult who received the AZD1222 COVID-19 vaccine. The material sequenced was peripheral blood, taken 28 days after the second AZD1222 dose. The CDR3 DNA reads TGCGCCAGCAGCTCGGGCCAGGGGGCCGATGAAAAACTGTTTTTT. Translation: CASSSGQGADEKLFF. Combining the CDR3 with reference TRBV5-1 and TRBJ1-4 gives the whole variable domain KAGVTQTPRYLIKTRGQQVTLSCSPISGHRSVSWYQQTPGQGLQFLFEYFSETQRNKGNFPGRFSGRQFSNSRSEMNVSTLELGDSALYLCASSSGQGADEKLFFGSGTQLSVL.